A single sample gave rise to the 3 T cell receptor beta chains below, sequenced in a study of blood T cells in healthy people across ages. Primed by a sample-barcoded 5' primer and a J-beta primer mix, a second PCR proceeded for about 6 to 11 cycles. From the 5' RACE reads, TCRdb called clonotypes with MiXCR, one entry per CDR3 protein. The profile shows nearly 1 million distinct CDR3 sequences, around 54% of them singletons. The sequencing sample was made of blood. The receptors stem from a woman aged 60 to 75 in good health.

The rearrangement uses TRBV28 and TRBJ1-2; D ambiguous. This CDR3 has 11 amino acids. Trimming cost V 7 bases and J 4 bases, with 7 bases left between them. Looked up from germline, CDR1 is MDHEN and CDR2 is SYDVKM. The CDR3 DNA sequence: TGTGCCAGCACATCGTCCTATGGCTACACCTTC. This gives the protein CASTSSYGYTF.

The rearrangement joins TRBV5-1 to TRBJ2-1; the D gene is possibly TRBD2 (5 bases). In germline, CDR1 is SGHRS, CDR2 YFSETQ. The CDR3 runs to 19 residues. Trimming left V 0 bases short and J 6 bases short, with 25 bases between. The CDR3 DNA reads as TGCGCCAGCAGCTTGGACGGCGCCCCGGCAGCTATTCGGGGCAATGAGCAGTTCTTC. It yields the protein CASSLDGAPAAIRGNEQFF.

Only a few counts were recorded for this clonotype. CDR3 nucleotides: TGTGCCACCGCGGAGGGTCGCATTCAGTACTTC. This encodes CATAEGRIQYF. The chain has TRBV12-3 or TRBV12-4 and TRBJ2-4; D perhaps matches TRBD2 (6 bases). The CDR3 totals 11 residues. Trimming removed 10 bases from V and 9 bases from J, with 13 bases in between.